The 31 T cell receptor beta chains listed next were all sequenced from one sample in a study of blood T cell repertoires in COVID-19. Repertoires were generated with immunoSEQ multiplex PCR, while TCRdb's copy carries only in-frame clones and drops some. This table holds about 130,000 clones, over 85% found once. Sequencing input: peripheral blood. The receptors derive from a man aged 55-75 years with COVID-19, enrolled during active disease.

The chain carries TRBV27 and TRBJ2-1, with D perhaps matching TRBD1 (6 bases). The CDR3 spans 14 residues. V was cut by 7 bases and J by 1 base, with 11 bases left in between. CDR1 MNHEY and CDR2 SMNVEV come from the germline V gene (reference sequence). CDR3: CASKKRGSYNEQFF. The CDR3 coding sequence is TGTGCCAGCAAGAAGAGGGGGTCCTACAATGAGCAGTTCTTC.

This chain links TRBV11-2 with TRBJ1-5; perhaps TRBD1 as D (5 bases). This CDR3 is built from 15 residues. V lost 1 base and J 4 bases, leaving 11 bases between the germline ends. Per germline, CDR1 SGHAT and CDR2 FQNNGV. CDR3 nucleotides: TGTGCCAGCAGCTTAGCGGGACTGCGAAATCAGCCCCAGCATTTT. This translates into CASSLAGLRNQPQHF.

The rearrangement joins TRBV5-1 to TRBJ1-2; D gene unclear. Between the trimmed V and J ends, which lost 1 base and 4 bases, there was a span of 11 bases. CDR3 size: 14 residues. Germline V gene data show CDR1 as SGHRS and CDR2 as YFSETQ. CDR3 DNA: TGCGCCAGCAGCTTGAACAGAGAATCCTATGGCTACACCTTC. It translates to CASSLNRESYGYTF.

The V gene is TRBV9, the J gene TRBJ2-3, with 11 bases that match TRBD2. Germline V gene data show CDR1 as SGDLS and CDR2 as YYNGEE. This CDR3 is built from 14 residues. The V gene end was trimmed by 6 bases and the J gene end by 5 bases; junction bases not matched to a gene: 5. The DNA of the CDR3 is TGTGCCAGCAACCTAGCGGGAGGTGTAGATACGCAGTATTTT. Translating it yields CASNLAGGVDTQYF.

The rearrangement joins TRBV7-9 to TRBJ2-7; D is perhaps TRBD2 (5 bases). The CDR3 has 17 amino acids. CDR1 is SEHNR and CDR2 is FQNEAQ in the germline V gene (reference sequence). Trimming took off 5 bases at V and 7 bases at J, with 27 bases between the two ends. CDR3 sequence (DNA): TGTGCCAGCAGCACAACGCACTACGACTGGGCGGGCTGGGAGCAGTACTTC. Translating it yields CASSTTHYDWAGWEQYF.

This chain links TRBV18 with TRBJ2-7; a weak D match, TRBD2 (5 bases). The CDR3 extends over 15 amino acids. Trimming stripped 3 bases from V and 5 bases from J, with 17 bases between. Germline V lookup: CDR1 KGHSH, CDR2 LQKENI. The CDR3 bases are TGTGCCAGCTCACCGGAAGAGGGAGTCGAGAACGAGCAGTACTTC. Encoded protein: CASSPEEGVENEQYF.

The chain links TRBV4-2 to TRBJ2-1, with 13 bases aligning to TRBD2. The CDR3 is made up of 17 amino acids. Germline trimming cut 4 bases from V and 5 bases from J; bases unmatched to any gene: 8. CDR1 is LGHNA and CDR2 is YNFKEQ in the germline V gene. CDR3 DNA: TGTGCCAGCAGCCCCGGACTAGCGGGAGTAGCCGACAATGAGCAGTTCTTC. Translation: CASSPGLAGVADNEQFF.

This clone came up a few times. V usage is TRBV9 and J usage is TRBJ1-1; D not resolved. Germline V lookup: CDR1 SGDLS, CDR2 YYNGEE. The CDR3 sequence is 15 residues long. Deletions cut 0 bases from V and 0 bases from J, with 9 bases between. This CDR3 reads CASSVDSAVNTEAFF. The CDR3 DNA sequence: TGTGCCAGCAGCGTAGATTCGGCGGTGAACACTGAAGCTTTCTTT. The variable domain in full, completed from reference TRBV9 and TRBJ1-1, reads DSGVTQTPKHLITATGQRVTLRCSPRSGDLSVYWYQQSLDQGLQFLIQYYNGEERAKGNILERFSAQQFPDLHSELNLSSLELGDSALYFCASSVDSAVNTEAFFGQGTRLTVV.

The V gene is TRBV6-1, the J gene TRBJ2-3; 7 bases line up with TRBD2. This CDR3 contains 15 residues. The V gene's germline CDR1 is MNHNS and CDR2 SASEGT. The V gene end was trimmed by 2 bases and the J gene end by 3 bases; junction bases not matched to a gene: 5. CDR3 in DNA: TGTGCCAGCAGTGAATTGGCGGGGGTGACAGATACGCAGTATTTT. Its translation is CASSELAGVTDTQYF.

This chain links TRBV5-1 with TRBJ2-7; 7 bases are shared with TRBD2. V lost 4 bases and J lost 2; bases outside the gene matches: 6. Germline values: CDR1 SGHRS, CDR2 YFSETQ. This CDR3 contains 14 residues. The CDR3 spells CASSSGDRAYEQYF. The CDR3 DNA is TGCGCCAGCAGCAGCGGGGACCGCGCCTACGAGCAGTACTTC.

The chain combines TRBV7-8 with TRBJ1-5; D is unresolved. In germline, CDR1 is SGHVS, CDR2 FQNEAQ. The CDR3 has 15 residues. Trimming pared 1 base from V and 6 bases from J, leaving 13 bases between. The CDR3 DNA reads TGTGCCAGCAGCTTAGGGGCAGGTCCTGGTCAGCCCCAGCATTTT. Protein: CASSLGAGPGQPQHF.

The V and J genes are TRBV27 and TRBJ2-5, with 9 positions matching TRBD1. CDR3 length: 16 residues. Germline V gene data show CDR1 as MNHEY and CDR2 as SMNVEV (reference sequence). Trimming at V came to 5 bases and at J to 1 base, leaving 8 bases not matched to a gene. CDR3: CASSPTRDRVQETQYF. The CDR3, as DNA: TGTGCCAGCAGTCCAACGAGGGACAGGGTCCAAGAGACCCAGTACTTC.

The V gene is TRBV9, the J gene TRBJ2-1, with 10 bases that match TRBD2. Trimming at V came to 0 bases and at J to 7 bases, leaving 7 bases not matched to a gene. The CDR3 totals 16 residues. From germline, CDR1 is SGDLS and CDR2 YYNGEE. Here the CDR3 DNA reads TGTGCCAGCAGCGTAGAGGGACTAGCGATGGGGAATGAGCAGTTCTTC. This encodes CASSVEGLAMGNEQFF. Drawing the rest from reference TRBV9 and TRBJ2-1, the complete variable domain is DSGVTQTPKHLITATGQRVTLRCSPRSGDLSVYWYQQSLDQGLQFLIQYYNGEERAKGNILERFSAQQFPDLHSELNLSSLELGDSALYFCASSVEGLAMGNEQFFGPGTRLTVL.

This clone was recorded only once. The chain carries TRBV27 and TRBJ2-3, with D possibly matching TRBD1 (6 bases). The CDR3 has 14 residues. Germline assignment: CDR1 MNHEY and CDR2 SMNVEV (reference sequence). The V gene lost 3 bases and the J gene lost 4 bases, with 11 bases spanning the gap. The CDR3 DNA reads TGTGCCAGCAGTTTGGGGCAGGGGTCAGATACGCAGTATTTT. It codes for CASSLGQGSDTQYF.

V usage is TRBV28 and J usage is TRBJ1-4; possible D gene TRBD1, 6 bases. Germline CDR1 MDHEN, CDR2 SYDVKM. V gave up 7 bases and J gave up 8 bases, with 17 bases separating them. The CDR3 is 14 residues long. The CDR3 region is CASNLRQEGEKLFF. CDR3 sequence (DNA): TGTGCCAGCAATCTCAGACAGGAAGGGGAAAAACTGTTTTTT.

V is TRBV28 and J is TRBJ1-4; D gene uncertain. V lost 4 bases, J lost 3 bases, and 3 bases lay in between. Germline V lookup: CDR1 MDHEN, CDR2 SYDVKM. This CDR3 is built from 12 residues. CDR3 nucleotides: TGTGCCAGCAGTTCTGCTAATGAAAAACTGTTTTTT. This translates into CASSSANEKLFF.

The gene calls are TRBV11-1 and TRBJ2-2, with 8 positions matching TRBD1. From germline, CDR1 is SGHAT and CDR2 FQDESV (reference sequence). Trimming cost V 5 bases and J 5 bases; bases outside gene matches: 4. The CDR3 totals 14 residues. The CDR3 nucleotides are TGTGCCAGCAGCCCAGGGGGCCGGACCGGGGAGCTGTTTTTT. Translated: CASSPGGRTGELFF.

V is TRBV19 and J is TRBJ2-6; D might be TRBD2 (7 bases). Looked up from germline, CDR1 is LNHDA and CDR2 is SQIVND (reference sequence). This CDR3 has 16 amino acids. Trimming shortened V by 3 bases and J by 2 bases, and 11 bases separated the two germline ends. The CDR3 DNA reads TGTGCCAGTAGTATCGGGCGGGGGCCTGGGGCCAACGTCCTGACTTTC. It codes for CASSIGRGPGANVLTF. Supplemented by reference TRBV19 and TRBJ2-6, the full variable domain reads DGGITQSPKYLFRKEGQNVTLSCEQNLNHDAMYWYRQDPGQGLRLIYYSQIVNDFQKGDIAEGYSVSREKKESFPLTVTSAQKNPTAFYLCASSIGRGPGANVLTFGAGSRLTVL.

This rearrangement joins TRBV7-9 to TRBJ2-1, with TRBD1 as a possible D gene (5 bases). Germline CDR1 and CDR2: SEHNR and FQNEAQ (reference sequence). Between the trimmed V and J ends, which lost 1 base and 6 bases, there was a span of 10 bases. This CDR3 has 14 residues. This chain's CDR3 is CASSLGSQGNEQFF. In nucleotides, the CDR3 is TGTGCCAGCAGCTTAGGAAGTCAGGGCAATGAGCAGTTCTTC.

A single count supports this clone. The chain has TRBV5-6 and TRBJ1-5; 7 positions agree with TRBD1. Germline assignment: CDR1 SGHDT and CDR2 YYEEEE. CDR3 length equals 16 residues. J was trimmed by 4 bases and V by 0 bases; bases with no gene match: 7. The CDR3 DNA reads TGTGCCAGCAGCTTGGCCGGGGACAGAAAAAATCAGCCCCAGCATTTT. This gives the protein CASSLAGDRKNQPQHF.

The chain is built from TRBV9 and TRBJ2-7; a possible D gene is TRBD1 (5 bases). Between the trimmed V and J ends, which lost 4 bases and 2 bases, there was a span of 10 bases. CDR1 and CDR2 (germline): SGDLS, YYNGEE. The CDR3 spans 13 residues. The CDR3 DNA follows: TGTGCCAGCAGCCAGGGAACGACCTACGAGCAGTACTTC. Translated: CASSQGTTYEQYF.

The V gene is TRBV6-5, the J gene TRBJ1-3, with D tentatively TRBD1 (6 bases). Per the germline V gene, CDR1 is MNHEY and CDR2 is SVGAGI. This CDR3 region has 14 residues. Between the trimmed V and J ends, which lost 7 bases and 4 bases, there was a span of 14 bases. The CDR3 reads CASTRPGAGNTIYF. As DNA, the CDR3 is TGTGCCAGCACCCGCCCAGGGGCCGGAAACACCATATATTTT.

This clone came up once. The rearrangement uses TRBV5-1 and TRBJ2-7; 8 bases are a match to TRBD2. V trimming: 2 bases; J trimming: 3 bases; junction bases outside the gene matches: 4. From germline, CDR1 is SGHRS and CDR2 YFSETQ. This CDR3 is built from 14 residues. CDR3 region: CASSLGTSHYEQYF. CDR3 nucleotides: TGCGCCAGCAGCTTAGGGACTAGTCACTACGAGCAGTACTTC.

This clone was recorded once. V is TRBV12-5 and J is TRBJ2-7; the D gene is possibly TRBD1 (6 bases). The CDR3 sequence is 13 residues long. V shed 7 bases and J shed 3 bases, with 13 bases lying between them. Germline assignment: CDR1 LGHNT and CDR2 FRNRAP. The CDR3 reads CASASLQGYEQYF. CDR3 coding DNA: TGTGCTAGTGCCTCCCTACAGGGCTACGAGCAGTACTTC.

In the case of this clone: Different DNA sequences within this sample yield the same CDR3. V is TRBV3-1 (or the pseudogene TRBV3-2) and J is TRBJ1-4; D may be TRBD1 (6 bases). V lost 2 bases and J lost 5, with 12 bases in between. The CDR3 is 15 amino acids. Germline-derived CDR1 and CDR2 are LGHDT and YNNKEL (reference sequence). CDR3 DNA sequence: TGTGCCAGCAGCCAACTTCGAGGGGGAAATGAAAAACTGTTTTTT. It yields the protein CASSQLRGGNEKLFF.

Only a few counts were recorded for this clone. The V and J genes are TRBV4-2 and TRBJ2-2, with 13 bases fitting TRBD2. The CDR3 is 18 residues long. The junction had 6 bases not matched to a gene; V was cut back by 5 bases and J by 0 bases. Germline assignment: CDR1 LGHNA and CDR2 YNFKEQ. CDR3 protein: CASSSTSGRGPNTGELFF. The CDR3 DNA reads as TGTGCCAGCAGCTCTACTAGCGGGAGGGGCCCGAACACCGGGGAGCTGTTTTTT.

In DNA form, the CDR3 reads TGTGCCAGCAGCCAAGGGAGTTCTAGCTCCTACAATGAGCAGTTCTTC. This translates into CASSQGSSSSYNEQFF. The chain recombines TRBV3-1 (or the pseudogene TRBV3-2) with TRBJ2-1; D remains ambiguous. The CDR3 loop spans 16 amino acids. The germline CDR1 and CDR2 sequences are LGHDT and YNNKEL (reference sequence). V was cut by 1 base and J by 0 bases, with 10 bases left in between.

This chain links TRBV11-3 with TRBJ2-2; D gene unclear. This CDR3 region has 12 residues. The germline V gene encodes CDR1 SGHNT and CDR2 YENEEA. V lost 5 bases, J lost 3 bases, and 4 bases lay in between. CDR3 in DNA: TGTGCCAGCAGCCGGGACACCGGGGAGCTGTTTTTT. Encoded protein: CASSRDTGELFF. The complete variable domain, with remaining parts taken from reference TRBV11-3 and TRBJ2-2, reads EAGVVQSPRYKIIEKKQPVAFWCNPISGHNTLYWYLQNLGQGPELLIRYENEEAVDDSQLPKDRFSAERLKGVDSTLKIQPAELGDSAVYLCASSRDTGELFFGEGSRLTVL.

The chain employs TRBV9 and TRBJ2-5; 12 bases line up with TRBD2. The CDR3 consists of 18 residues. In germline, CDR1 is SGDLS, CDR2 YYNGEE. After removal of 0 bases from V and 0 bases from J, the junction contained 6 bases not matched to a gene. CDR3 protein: CASSVALGTSGYQETQYF. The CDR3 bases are TGTGCCAGCAGCGTAGCCCTTGGGACTAGCGGGTACCAAGAGACCCAGTACTTC.

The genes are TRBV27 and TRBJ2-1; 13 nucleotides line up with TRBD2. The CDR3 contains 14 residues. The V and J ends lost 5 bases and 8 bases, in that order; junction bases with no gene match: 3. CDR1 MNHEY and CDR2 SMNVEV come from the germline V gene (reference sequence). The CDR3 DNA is TGTGCCAGCAGTCTAGGACTAGCGGGAGATGAGCAGTTCTTC. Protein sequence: CASSLGLAGDEQFF.

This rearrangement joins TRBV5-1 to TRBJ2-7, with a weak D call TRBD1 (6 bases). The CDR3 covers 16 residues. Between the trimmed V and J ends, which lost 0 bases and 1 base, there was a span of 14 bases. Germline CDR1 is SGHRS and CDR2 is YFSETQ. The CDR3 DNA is TGCGCCAGCAGCTTGGACCCACAGGGAAGGTCCTACGAGCAGTACTTC. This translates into CASSLDPQGRSYEQYF.